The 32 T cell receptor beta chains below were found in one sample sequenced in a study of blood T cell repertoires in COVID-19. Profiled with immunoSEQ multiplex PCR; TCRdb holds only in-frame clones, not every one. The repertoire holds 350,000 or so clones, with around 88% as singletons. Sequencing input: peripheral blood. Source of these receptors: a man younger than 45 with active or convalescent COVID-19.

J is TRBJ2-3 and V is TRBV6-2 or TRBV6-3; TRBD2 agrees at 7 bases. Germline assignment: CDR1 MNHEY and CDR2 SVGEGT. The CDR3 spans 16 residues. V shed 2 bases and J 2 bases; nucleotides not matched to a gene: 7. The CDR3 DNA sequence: TGTGCCAGCAGTTACGACACGGGAGGTCCCACAGATACGCAGTATTTT. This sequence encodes CASSYDTGGPTDTQYF.

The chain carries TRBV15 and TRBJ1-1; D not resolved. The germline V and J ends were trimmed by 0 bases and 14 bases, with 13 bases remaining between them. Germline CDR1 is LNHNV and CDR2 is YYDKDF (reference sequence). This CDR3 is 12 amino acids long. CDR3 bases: TGTGCCACCAGCAGAGATCCGGGGAGTATGTTCTTT. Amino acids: CATSRDPGSMFF.

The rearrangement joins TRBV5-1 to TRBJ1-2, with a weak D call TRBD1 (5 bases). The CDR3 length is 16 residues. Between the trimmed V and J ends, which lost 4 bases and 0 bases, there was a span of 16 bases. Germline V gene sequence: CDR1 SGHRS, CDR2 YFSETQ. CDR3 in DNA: TGCGCCAGCAGCGCGGGACCAACGGGGCCTAACTATGGCTACACCTTC. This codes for CASSAGPTGPNYGYTF.

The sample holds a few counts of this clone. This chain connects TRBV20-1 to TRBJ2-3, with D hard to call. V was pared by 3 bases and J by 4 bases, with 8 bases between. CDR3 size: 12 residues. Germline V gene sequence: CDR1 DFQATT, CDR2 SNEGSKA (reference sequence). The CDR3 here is CSASRVADTQYF. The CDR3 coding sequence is TGCAGTGCTAGTAGAGTGGCAGATACGCAGTATTTT.

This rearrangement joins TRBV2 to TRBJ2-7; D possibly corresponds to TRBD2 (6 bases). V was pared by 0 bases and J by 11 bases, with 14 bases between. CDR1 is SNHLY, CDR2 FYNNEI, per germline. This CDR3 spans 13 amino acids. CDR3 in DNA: TGTGCCAGCAGTGAAGCGCAGGGCGGGAAAGAGTACTTC. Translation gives CASSEAQGGKEYF.

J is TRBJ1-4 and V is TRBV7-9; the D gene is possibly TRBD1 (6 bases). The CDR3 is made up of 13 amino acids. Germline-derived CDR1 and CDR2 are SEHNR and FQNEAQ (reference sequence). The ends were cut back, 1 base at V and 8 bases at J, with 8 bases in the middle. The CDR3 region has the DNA TGTGCCAGCAGCTTAGAGACAGGAGAAAAACTGTTTTTT. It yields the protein CASSLETGEKLFF.

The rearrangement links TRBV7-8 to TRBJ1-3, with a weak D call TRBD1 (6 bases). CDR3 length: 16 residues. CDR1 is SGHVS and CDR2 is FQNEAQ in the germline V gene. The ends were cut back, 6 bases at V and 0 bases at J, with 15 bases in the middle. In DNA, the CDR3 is TGTGCCAGCAGTCCTCACAGGGTTTTCTCTGGAAACACCATATATTTT. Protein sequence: CASSPHRVFSGNTIYF. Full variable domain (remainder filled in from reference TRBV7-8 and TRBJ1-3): GAGVSQSPRYKVAKRGQDVALRCDPISGHVSLFWYQQALGQGPEFLTYFQNEAQLDKSGLPSDRFFAERPEGSVSTLKIQRTQQEDSAVYLCASSPHRVFSGNTIYFGEGSWLTVV.

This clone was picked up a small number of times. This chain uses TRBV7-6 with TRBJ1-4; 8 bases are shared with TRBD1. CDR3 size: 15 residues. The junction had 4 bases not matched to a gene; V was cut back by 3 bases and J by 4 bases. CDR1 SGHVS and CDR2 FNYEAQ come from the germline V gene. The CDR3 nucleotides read TGTGCCAGCAGCTTCGGACAGGGTGGTAATGAAAAACTGTTTTTT. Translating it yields CASSFGQGGNEKLFF.

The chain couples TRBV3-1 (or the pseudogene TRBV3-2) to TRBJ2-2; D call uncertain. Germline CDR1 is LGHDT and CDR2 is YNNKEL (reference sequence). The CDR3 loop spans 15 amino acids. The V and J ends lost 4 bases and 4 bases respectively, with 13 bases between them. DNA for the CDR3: TGTGCCAGCAGCCCCCTTAACTCTGGCACCGGGGAGCTGTTTTTT. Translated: CASSPLNSGTGELFF.

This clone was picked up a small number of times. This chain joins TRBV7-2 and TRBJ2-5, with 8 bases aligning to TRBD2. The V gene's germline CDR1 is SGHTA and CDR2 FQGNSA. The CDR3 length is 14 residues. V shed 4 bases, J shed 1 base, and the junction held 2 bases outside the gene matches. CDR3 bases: TGTGCCAGCAGCTCGGGACTAGTCCAAGAGACCCAGTACTTC. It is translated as CASSSGLVQETQYF.

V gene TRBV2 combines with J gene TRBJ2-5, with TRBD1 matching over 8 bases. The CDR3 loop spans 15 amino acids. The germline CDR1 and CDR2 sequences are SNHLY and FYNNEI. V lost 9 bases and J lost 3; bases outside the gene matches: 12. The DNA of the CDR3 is TGTGCCAGTTACACTTGGACAGGGAGAGAAGAGACCCAGTACTTC. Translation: CASYTWTGREETQYF.

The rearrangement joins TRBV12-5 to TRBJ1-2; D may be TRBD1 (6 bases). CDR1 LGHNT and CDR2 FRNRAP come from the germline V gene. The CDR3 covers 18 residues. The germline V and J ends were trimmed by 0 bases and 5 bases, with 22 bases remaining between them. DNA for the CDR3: TGTGCTAGTGGTTTGGTACGCACCCTGGGGGCTAAGGGGTATGGCTACACCTTC. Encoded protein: CASGLVRTLGAKGYGYTF.

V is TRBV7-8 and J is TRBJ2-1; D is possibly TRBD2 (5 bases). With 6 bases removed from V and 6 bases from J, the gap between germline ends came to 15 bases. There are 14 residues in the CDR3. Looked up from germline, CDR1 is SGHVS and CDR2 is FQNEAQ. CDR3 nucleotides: TGTGCCAGCAGTTTCATAAGGGAGCTCAATGAGCAGTTCTTC. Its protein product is CASSFIRELNEQFF.

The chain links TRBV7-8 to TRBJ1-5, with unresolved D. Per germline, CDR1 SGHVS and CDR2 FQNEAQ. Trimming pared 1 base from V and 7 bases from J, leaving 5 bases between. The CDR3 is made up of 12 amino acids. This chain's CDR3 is CASSLGEQPQHF. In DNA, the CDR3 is TGTGCCAGCAGCTTAGGAGAACAGCCCCAGCATTTT.

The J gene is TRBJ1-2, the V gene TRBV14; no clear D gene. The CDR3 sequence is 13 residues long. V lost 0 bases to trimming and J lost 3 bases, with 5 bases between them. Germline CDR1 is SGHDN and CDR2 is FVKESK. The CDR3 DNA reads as TGTGCCAGCAGCCAAGATCTAGACTATGGCTACACCTTC. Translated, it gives CASSQDLDYGYTF.

CDR3 nucleotides: TGTGCCAGCAGCCCCAGGGGAGGGCCCTTTGAGGGGTTGAACACCGGGGAGCTGTTTTTT. Its protein product is CASSPRGGPFEGLNTGELFF. The rearrangement joins TRBV5-4 to TRBJ2-2; D is possibly TRBD2 (7 bases). CDR1 is SGHNT and CDR2 is YYREEE in the germline V gene (reference sequence). V was shortened by 4 bases and J by 1 base, with 26 bases between the two germline ends. This CDR3 has 20 residues.

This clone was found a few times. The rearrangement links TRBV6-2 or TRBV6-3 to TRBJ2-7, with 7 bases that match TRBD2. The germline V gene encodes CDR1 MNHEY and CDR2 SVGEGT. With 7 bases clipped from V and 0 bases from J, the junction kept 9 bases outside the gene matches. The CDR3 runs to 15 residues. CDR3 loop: CASTPGGLSSYEQYF. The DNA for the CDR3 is TGTGCCAGCACCCCGGGGGGATTAAGCTCCTACGAGCAGTACTTC.

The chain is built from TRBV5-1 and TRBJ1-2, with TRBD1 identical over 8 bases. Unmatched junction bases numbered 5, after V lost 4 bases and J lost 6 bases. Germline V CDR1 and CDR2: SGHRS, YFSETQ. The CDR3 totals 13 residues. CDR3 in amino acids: CASSIQGENGYTF. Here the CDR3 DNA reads TGCGCCAGCAGCATACAGGGGGAGAATGGCTACACCTTC.

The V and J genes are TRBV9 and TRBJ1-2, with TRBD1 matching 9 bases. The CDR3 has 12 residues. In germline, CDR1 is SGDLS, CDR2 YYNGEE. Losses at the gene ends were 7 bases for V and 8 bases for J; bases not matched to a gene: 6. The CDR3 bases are TGTGCCAGCCGGGACAGGGTGGAAGGCTACACCTTC. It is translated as CASRDRVEGYTF.

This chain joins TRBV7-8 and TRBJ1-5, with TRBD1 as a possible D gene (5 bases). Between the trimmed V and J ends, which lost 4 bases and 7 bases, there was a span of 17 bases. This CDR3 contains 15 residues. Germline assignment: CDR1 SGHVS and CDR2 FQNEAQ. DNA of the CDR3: TGTGCCAGCAGCTATCATGGGCAGGGTGAACAGCCCCAGCATTTT. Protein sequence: CASSYHGQGEQPQHF.

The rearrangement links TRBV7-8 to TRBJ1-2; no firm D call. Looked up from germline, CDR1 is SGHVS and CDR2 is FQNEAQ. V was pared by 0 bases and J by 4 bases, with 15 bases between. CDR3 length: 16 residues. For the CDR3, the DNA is TGTGCCAGCAGCTTAGCGGTGAGAACAGCTCCCTATGGCTACACCTTC. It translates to CASSLAVRTAPYGYTF.

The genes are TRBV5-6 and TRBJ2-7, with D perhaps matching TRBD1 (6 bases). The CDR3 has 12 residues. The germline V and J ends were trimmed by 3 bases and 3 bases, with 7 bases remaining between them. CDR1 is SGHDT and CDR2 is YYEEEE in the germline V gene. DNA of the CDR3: TGTGCCAGCAGCTCACAGGGCTACGAGCAGTACTTC. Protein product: CASSSQGYEQYF.

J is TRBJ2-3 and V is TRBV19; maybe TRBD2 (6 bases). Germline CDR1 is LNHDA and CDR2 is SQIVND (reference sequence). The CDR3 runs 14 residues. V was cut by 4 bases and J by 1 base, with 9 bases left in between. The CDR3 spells CASSTGLGTDTQYF. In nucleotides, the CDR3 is TGTGCCAGTAGTACGGGACTTGGCACAGATACGCAGTATTTT.

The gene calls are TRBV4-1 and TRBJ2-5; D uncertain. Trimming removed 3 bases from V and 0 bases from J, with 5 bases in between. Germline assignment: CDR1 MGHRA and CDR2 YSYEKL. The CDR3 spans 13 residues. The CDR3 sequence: CASSQAHQETQYF. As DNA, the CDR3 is TGCGCCAGCAGCCAGGCTCACCAAGAGACCCAGTACTTC.

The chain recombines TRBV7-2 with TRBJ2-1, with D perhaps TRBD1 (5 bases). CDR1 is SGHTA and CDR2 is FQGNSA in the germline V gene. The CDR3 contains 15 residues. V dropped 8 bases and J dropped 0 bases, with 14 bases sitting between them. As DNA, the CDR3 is TGTGCCAGCGTAAAGGGGCGACCCTCCTACAATGAGCAGTTCTTC. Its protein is CASVKGRPSYNEQFF.

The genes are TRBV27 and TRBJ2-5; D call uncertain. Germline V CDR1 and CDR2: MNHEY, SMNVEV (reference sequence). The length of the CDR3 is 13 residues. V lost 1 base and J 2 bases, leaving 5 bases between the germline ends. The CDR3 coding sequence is TGTGCCAGCAGTTTATACGGTCAAGAGACCCAGTACTTC. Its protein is CASSLYGQETQYF.

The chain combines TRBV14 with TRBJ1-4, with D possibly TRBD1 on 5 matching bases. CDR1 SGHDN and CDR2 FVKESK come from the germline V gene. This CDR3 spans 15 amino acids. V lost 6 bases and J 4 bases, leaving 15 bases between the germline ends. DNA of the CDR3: TGTGCCAGCAGTCCTATTCGGGGACTTAATGAAAAACTGTTTTTT. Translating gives CASSPIRGLNEKLFF.

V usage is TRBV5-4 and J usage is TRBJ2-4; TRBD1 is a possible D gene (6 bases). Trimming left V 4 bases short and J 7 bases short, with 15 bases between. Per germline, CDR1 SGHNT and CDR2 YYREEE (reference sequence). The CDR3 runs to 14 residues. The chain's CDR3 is CASSGDTLPNIQYF. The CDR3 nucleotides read TGTGCCAGCAGCGGGGACACTTTACCTAACATTCAGTACTTC.

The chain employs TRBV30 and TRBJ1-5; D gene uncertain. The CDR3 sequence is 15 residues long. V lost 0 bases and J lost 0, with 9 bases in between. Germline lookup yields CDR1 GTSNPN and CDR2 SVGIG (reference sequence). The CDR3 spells CAWSVGGASNQPQHF. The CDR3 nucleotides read TGTGCCTGGAGTGTAGGAGGAGCTAGCAATCAGCCCCAGCATTTT.

CDR3 residues: CASSAGRVLEQYF. The CDR3 DNA reads TGTGCCAGTAGTGCGGGCAGAGTCCTCGAGCAGTACTTC. J is TRBJ2-7 and V is TRBV19; D is perhaps TRBD2 (5 bases). This CDR3 spans 13 amino acids. The ends were cut back, 5 bases at V and 6 bases at J, with 14 bases in the middle. The V gene's germline CDR1 is LNHDA and CDR2 SQIVND (reference sequence).

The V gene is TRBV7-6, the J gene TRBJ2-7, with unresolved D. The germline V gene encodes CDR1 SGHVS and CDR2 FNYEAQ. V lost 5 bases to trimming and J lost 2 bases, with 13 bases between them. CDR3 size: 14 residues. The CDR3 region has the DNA TGTGCCAGCAGCCCCGGCGCAGGAACCTACGAGCAGTACTTC. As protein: CASSPGAGTYEQYF.

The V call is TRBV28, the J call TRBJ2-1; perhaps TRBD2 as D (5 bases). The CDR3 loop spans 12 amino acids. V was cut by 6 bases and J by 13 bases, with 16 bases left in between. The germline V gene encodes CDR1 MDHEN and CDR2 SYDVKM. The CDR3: CASSPGLPDQFF. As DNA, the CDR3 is TGTGCCAGCAGCCCTGGACTGCCTGATCAGTTCTTC.